The 20 T cell receptor beta chains given below trace back to one sample, sequenced in a study of shared T cell receptors in the human thymus. TCRdb keeps only in-frame clones here, not all; method: immunoSEQ multiplex PCR. Of about 380,000 clones in the sample, around 93% are singletons; the top ten hold 0.02%. Sequenced input: thymocytes. The receptors were gathered from a human donor.

Turning to this clone: Other DNA sequences of this sample code for an identical CDR3. This chain connects TRBV20-1 to TRBJ2-7; no firm D call. CDR1 and CDR2 (germline): DFQATT, SNEGSKA (reference sequence). V was shortened by 3 bases and J by 6 bases, with 3 bases between the two germline ends. The CDR3 spans 9 residues. CDR3 in amino acids: CSARGEQYF. The DNA for the CDR3 is TGCAGTGCTAGGGGCGAGCAGTACTTC.

In its sample, this clone was seen a few times. The gene calls are TRBV7-9 and TRBJ2-5; 9 bases fit TRBD1. The germline V gene encodes CDR1 SEHNR and CDR2 FQNEAQ (reference sequence). V gave up 11 bases and J gave up 5 bases; unmatched junction bases: 3. The CDR3 spans 11 residues. CDR3 loop: CAGTGSETQYF. The CDR3, as DNA: TGTGCCGGGACAGGGAGCGAGACCCAGTACTTC. The full variable domain, completed using reference TRBV7-9 and TRBJ2-5, is DTGVSQNPRHKITKRGQNVTFRCDPISEHNRLYWYRQTLGQGPEFLTYFQNEAQLEKSRLLSDRFSAERPKGSFSTLEIQRTEQGDSAMYLCAGTGSETQYFGPGTRLLVL.

V gene TRBV21-1 combines with J gene TRBJ2-1; TRBD2, the D gene given by the table, was not confirmed from the DNA. TRBV21-1 is deemed a pseudogene. This CDR3 region has 20 residues. Here the CDR3 reads CASSEPDNLAGVSGYNEQFF. The CDR3 nucleotides are TGTGCCAGCAGCGAGCCAGATAACTTAGCGGGAGTAAGTGGGTACAATGAGCAGTTCTTC.

The rearrangement links TRBV2 to TRBJ1-2, with unresolved D. The germline gives CDR1 SNHLY, CDR2 FYNNEI. V was trimmed by 1 base and J by 4 bases, leaving 10 bases between them. The CDR3 runs to 14 residues. In DNA form, the CDR3 reads TGTGCCAGCAGTGAAGAGGGTATAGGCTATGGCTACACCTTC. It translates to CASSEEGIGYGYTF.

This chain connects TRBV6-4 to TRBJ1-5; tentative D call: TRBD1 (6 bases). The CDR3 consists of 13 residues. Germline V gene data show CDR1 as MRHNA and CDR2 as SNTAGT. Trimming shortened V by 6 bases and J by 1 base, and 7 bases separated the two germline ends. CDR3 coding DNA: TGTGCCAGCAGGGGGACAAGCAATCAGCCCCAGCATTTT. Its translation is CASRGTSNQPQHF.

Worth noting for this clone: One junction end does not reproduce the germline sequence, and a read error may be involved. The gene calls are TRBV2 and TRBJ2-5, with D unresolved. This CDR3 has 12 amino acids. Germline V gives CDR1 SNHLY, CDR2 FYNNEI. This CDR3 reads CASSESTKTQYF. The CDR3 DNA follows: TGTGCCAGCAGTGAGAGCACTAAGACTCAGTACTTC.

The chain couples TRBV7-9 to TRBJ1-4; possible D gene TRBD1, 5 bases. CDR3 length equals 15 residues. The V end lost 4 bases, the J end lost 7 bases, and 16 bases lay between the germline ends. CDR1 is SEHNR and CDR2 is FQNEAQ in the germline V gene (reference sequence). The CDR3 DNA reads TGTGCCAGCAGCTCGGACGGAGCTAGGGGTGAAAAACTGTTTTTT. Its protein is CASSSDGARGEKLFF.

The chain has TRBV15 and TRBJ2-1, with D tentatively TRBD2 (5 bases). V was shortened by 3 bases and J by 7 bases, with 25 bases between the two germline ends. This CDR3 contains 18 residues. CDR1 is LNHNV and CDR2 is YYDKDF in the germline V gene (reference sequence). The CDR3 here is CATSRDGYRPGNGNEQFF. CDR3 bases: TGTGCCACCAGCAGGGACGGGTATCGTCCGGGGAACGGAAATGAGCAGTTCTTC.

The chain has TRBV11-2 and TRBJ1-2; maybe TRBD1 (6 bases). Trimming removed 1 base from V and 5 bases from J, with 17 bases in between. Germline V CDR1 and CDR2: SGHAT, FQNNGV. This CDR3 comprises 16 residues. CDR3 protein: CASSLVRGGLVYGYTF. The DNA of the CDR3 is TGTGCCAGCAGCTTAGTTAGGGGGGGTCTTGTATATGGCTACACCTTC.

The chain recombines TRBV20-1 with TRBJ2-3; D remains ambiguous. Germline V gene lookup returns CDR1 DFQATT and CDR2 SNEGSKA (reference sequence). V was pared by 6 bases and J by 11 bases, with 6 bases between. The CDR3 sequence is 8 residues long. As DNA, the CDR3 is TGCAGTGCGAGTTTGCAGTATTTT. Protein: CSASLQYF.

This chain joins TRBV5-4 and TRBJ2-2, with 9 bases that match TRBD1. CDR1 and CDR2 (germline): SGHNT, YYREEE (reference sequence). The CDR3 covers 17 residues. V was clipped by 4 bases and J by 4 bases; unmatched bases: 11. As DNA, the CDR3 is TGTGCCAGCAGCCGAGTTTCGGGACAGGGAAGCACCGGGGAGCTGTTTTTT. Protein: CASSRVSGQGSTGELFF.

The rearrangement joins TRBV19 to TRBJ1-5, with TRBD1 identical over 8 bases. The germline V gene encodes CDR1 LNHDA and CDR2 SQIVND (reference sequence). CDR3 size: 14 residues. Germline trimming cut 5 bases from V and 5 bases from J; bases unmatched to any gene: 5. CDR3 nucleotide sequence: TGTGCCAGTAGTGGAGACAGGGGCGATCAGCCCCAGCATTTT. It specifies CASSGDRGDQPQHF.

This rearrangement joins TRBV6-1 to TRBJ2-4; 7 bases align to TRBD2. CDR1 and CDR2 (germline): MNHNS, SASEGT. V gave up 8 bases and J gave up 0 bases; unmatched junction bases: 4. This CDR3 spans 14 amino acids. CDR3 amino acids: CASCLAGAKNIQYF. The CDR3 DNA is TGTGCCAGCTGCTTAGCGGGAGCCAAAAACATTCAGTACTTC.

The chain has TRBV15 and TRBJ2-3; tentatively, D is TRBD1 (6 bases). With 4 bases removed from V and 4 bases from J, the gap between germline ends came to 18 bases. From germline, CDR1 is LNHNV and CDR2 YYDKDF (reference sequence). The CDR3 has 16 amino acids. CDR3 residues: CATSTKQGYDADTQYF. The CDR3 bases are TGTGCCACCAGCACAAAACAGGGATATGACGCAGATACGCAGTATTTT.

The V and J genes are TRBV19 and TRBJ1-1; D possibly corresponds to TRBD1 (6 bases). V was pared by 7 bases and J by 1 base, with 16 bases between. The length of the CDR3 is 15 residues. Germline lookup yields CDR1 LNHDA and CDR2 SQIVND (reference sequence). For the CDR3, the DNA is TGTGCCAGTACCCCCACGGAGGGACAGAACACTGAAGCTTTCTTT. Its protein is CASTPTEGQNTEAFF.

The J gene is TRBJ1-5, the V gene TRBV12-2; TRBD1 was called by the table and not checked on the DNA. TRBV12-2 is reported as a pseudogene. The CDR3 spans 20 residues. The CDR3 DNA reads TGTGCAAGTCGCTACAGGGCCCTGTGGCGAGGACAGGGGAACAGTCCGCCCCAGCATTTT. Protein sequence: CASRYRALWRGQGNSPPQHF.

The chain is built from TRBV15 and TRBJ1-5, with a possible D match to TRBD1 (5 bases). This CDR3 has 16 residues. V was clipped by 0 bases and J by 4 bases, with 13 bases between them. Germline lookup yields CDR1 LNHNV and CDR2 YYDKDF (reference sequence). CDR3 sequence: CATSRDKGTPNQPQHF. CDR3 coding DNA: TGTGCCACCAGCAGAGATAAGGGGACCCCTAATCAGCCCCAGCATTTT.

This clone has just one count. J is TRBJ1-1 and V is TRBV6-5; D remains unclear. V lost 4 bases and J 0 bases, leaving 15 bases between the germline ends. The CDR3 is 16 residues long. Germline-derived CDR1 and CDR2 are MNHEY and SVGAGI. The CDR3 sequence is CASSFRQGPMNTEAFF. The CDR3 bases are TGTGCCAGCAGTTTTAGACAAGGCCCCATGAACACTGAAGCTTTCTTT.

The rearrangement links TRBV4-3 to TRBJ2-7; D call uncertain. Germline CDR1 is LGHNA and CDR2 is YSLEER. V was trimmed by 0 bases and J by 3 bases, leaving 15 bases between them. This CDR3 comprises 16 residues. The CDR3 region has the DNA TGCGCCAGCAGCCAAGAGGCGACGGCTCGTGGCTACGAGCAGTACTTC. As protein: CASSQEATARGYEQYF.

The DNA of the CDR3 is TGTGCCAGCAGCTTCCAGGGGCCGAACTATGGCTACACCTTC. Translation gives CASSFQGPNYGYTF. V is TRBV5-6 and J is TRBJ1-2, with D possibly TRBD1 on 6 matching bases. This CDR3 has 14 amino acids. Between the trimmed V and J ends, which lost 2 bases and 2 bases, there was a span of 10 bases. Per the germline V gene, CDR1 is SGHDT and CDR2 is YYEEEE.